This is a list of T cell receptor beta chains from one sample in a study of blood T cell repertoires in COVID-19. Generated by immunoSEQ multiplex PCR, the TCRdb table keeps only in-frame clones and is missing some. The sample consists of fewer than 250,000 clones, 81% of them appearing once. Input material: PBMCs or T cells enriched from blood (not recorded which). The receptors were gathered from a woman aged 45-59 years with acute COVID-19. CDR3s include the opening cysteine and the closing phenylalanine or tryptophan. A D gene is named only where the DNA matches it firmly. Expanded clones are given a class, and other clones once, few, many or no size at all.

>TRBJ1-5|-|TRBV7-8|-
TGTGCCAGCAGCGTCGGAGTGAATCAGCCCCAGCATTTT
CASSVGVNQPQHF
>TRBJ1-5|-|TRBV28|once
TGTGCCAGCAGAATCCCCCGACAGGAGATGGATCAGCCCCAGCATTTT
CASRIPRQEMDQPQHF
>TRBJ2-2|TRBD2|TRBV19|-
TGTGCCAGTAGTCCACAAGCGGGAGGGAACACCGGGGAGCTGTTTTTT
CASSPQAGGNTGELFF
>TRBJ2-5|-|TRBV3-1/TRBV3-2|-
TGTGCCAGCAGCTCACGACTAGGGCAAGAGACCCAGTACTTC
CASSSRLGQETQYF
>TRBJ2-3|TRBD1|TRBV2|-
TGTGCCAGCAGTGTCGGAGACAGGGGGACAGATACGCAGTATTTT
CASSVGDRGTDTQYF
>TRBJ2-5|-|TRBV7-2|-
TGTGCCAGCAGCCCTCGTTCGGCGGGGCTAGAGACCCAGTACTTC
CASSPRSAGLETQYF
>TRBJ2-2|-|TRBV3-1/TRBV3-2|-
TGTGCCAGCAGCCAGTCGGGAACCGGGGAGCTGTTTTTT
CASSQSGTGELFF
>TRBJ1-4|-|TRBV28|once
TGTGCCAGCAGGGATGGAGGTGCGTCTCTTGAAAAACTGTTTTTT
CASRDGGASLEKLFF
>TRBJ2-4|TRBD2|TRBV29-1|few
TGCAGCATTACTAGCGGGAGGGGCCTACAGTACTTC
CSITSGRGLQYF
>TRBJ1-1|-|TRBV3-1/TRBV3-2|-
TGTGCCAGCAGCGAGCTCGGGGGGCTCGCTGAAGCTTTCTTT
CASSELGGLAEAFF
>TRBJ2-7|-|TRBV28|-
TGTGCCAGCAGTTTAGGCATGGGGGGTCCCTACGAGCAGTACTTC
CASSLGMGGPYEQYF
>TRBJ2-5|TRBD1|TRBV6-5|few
TGTGCCAGCACCAGGGGGCAGGGGGCGCAGACCCAGTACTTC
CASTRGQGAQTQYF
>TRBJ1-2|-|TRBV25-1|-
TGTGCCAGCAGAGGGTCGGGGTACAACTATGGCTACACCTTC
CASRGSGYNYGYTF
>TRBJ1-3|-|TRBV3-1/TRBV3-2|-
TGTGCCAGCAGCCAAAAACAAGCGTTCTCTGGAAACACCATATATTTT
CASSQKQAFSGNTIYF
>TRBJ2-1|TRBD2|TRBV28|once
TGTGCCAGCACCTCCCCAGAGGGACGGAAGACTAGCGGAAGTATGAATGAGCAGTTCTTC
CASTSPEGRKTSGSMNEQFF